The T cell receptor beta chain under discussion was sequenced for a study of shared clonotypes between healthy human individuals. On this clone itself: The antigen is undetermined.

Overall study results and limits: Researchers found naive subsets generally carried larger estimated richness than memory subsets.

Germline V gives CDR1 MDHEN, CDR2 SYDVKM. The V segment lost 6 bases and the J segment 5 bases; nucleotides outside the gene matches: 7. The CDR3 is 15 amino acids. TCRdb keeps only in-frame clones here, not all; method: immunoSEQ multiplex PCR. The sample carries some 900,000 clones, approximately 76% recorded once. Healthy HIV-negative adults with no recent acute infections or vaccinations were recruited as donors. The TCR sequence derives from a man aged 18 to 29 in good health. J is TRBJ1-5 and V is TRBV28, with 10 bases fitting TRBD1. The sequencing sample was made of memory CD4+ T cells sorted from blood. Subset meaning: CD45RA-negative fraction. CDR3 sequence (DNA): TGTGCCAGCAGGATAGGGACAGGGGAAGATCAGCCCCAGCATTTT. Amino acids: CASRIGTGEDQPQHF.